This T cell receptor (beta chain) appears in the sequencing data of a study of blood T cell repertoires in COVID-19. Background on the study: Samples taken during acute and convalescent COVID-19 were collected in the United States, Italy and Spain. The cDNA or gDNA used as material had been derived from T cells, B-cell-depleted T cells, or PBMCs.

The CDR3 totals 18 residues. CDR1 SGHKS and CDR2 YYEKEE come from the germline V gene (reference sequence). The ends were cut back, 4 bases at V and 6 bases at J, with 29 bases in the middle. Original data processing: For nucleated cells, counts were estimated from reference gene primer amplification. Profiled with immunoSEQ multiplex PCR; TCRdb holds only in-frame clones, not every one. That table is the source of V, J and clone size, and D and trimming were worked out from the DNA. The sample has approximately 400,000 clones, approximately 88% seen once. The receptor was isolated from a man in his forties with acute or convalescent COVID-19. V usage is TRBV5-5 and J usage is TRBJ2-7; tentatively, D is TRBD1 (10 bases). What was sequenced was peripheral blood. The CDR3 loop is CASSPPGQGISGRTEQYF. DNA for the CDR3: TGTGCCAGCAGCCCGCCGGGACAGGGGATTAGCGGGAGAACCGAGCAGTACTTC.